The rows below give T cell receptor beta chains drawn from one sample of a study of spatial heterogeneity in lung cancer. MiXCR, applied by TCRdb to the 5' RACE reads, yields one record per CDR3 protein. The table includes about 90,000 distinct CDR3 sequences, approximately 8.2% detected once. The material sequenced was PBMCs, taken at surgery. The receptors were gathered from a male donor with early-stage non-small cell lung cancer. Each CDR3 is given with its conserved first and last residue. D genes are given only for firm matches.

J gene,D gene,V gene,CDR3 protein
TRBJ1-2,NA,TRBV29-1,CSVGGPASGYTF
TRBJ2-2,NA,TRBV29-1,CSVEAQGITGELFF
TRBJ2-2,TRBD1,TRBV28,CASSGGQAPDTGELFF
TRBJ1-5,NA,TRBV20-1,CSASGGNQPQHF
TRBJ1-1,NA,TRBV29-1,CSVNTENTEAFF
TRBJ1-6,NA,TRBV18,CASSPFQGSSDSPLHF
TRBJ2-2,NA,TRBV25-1,CASSDGSGELFF
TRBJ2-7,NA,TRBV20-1,CSARVEYEQYF
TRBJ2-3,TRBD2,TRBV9,CASSPSSTSGSSDTQYF
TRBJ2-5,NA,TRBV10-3,CAIRDPLGETQYF
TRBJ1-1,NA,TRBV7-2,CASSRRVTEAFF
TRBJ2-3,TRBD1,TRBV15,CATSKQGKTDTQYF
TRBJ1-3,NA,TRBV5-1,CASSSRPGATGNTIYF
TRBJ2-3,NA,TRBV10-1,CASSEAPHTDTQYF
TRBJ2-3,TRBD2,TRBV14,CASSHRLAGGLGTQYF
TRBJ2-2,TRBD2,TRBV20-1,CSARASGRAAGELFF
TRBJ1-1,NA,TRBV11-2,CASSLFHGDTEAFF
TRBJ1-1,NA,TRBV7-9,CASSHGGAEAFF
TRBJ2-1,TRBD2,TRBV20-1,CSATTSGPGHGEQFF
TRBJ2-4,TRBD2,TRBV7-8,CASSHGLAGELAKNIQYF
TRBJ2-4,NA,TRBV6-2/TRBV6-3,CASSYLRQEPNIQYF
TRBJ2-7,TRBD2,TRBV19,CASSLQGAVAGGHEQYF
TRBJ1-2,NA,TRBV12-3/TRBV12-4,CASSRFRSYGYTF
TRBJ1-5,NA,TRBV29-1,CSVDMGPNQPQHF
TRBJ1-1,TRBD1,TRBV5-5,CASSGRTGGSTEAFF
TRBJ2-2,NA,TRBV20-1,CSARSRLAGELFF
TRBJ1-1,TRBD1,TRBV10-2,CASSDTTGLNTEAFF
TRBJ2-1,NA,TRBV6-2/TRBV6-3,CASSYPDSNNEQFF
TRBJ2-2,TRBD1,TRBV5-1,CASSPDRIRPGELFF
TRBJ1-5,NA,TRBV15,CATSSLRSNQPQHF
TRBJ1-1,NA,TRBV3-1,CASSQDGVARAFF
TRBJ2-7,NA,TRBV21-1,CASSKDPPGLAYEQYF
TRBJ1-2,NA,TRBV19,CASSTAGGNGYTF
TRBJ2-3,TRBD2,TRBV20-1,CSASRTSGRAADTQYF
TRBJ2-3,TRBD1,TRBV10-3,CATGQGGTDTQYF
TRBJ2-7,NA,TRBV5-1,CASSPEGASYEQYF
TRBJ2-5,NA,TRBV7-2,CASSLVGTQETQYF
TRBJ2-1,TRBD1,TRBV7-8,CASSLRDRGNEQFF
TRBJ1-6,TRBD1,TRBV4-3,CASSQAPSGTENSPLHF
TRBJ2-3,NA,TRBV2,CASRAELRTDTQYF
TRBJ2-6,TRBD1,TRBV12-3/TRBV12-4,CASSPGTGAGANVLTF
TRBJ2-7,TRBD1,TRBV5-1,CASSLRGQGADYEQYF
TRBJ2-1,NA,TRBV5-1,CASSLETYYNEQFF
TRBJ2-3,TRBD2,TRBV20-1,CSARGLANTDTQYF
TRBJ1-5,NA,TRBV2,CASSEGQRSNQPQHF
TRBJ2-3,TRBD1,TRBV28,CASSSSGTGDTDTQYF
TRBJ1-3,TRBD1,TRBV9,CASSAGTATGNTIYF
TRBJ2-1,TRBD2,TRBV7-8,CASSHWTSGSYNEQFF
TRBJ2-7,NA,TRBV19,CASSMFRNPYEQYF
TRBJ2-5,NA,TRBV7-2,CASSLEEAATQYF
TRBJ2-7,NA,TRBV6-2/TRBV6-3,CASSDGPSGFNRYEQYF
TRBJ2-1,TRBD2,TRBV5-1,CASSTGLAHNEQFF
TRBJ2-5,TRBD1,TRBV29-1,CSVVDRGLETQYF
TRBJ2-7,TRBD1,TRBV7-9,CASSLSGDRVYEQYF